Below, 29 T cell receptor beta chains from the same sample are listed, as sequenced in a study of cytomegalovirus exposure and HLA in healthy donors. The PCR had 60 Vbeta and 13 Jbeta primers. Method: immunoSEQ multiplex PCR; TCRdb's copy keeps in-frame clones and lacks some. The data hold some 150,000 clones, with approximately 80% observed a single time. Sequenced input: PBMCs. The receptors originated from a woman aged 45-59 years in good health and CMV-seropositive.

The chain couples TRBV19 to TRBJ2-7; 10 bases are a match to TRBD2. The length of the CDR3 is 15 residues. V shed 7 bases and J 2 bases; nucleotides not matched to a gene: 8. The germline V gene has CDR1 LNHDA and CDR2 SQIVND (reference sequence). The CDR3 DNA reads TGTGCCAGTAAGGAGAGCGGGAGGGCAACCTACGAGCAGTACTTC. Translating it yields CASKESGRATYEQYF.

The genes are TRBV29-1 and TRBJ2-7, with 7 bases matching TRBD1. Germline CDR1 reads SQVTM; CDR2 reads ANQGSEA. This CDR3 contains 13 residues. Losses at the gene ends were 6 bases for V and 4 bases for J; bases not matched to a gene: 9. CDR3 nucleotide sequence: TGCAGCGTCCAGACAGGGCTGGGTTACGAGCAGTACTTC. Protein: CSVQTGLGYEQYF.

The rearrangement joins TRBV28 to TRBJ2-2; D unresolved. This CDR3 is 14 amino acids long. Trimming removed 3 bases from V and 0 bases from J, with 5 bases in between. The germline gives CDR1 MDHEN, CDR2 SYDVKM. The chain's CDR3 is CASSFRANTGELFF. For the CDR3, the DNA is TGTGCCAGCAGTTTTCGTGCGAACACCGGGGAGCTGTTTTTT.

The chain employs TRBV28 and TRBJ1-3; 8 bases agree with TRBD1. This CDR3 comprises 15 residues. CDR1 and CDR2 (germline): MDHEN, SYDVKM. V shed 5 bases and J 4 bases; nucleotides not matched to a gene: 7. CDR3 region: CASSETGVVGNTIYF. Here the CDR3 DNA reads TGTGCCAGCAGTGAGACAGGGGTAGTGGGAAACACCATATATTTT.

This chain uses TRBV5-1 with TRBJ2-7, with D possibly TRBD1 on 5 matching bases. With 1 base removed from V and 3 bases from J, the gap between germline ends came to 11 bases. Germline loops: CDR1 SGHRS, CDR2 YFSETQ. CDR3 size: 14 residues. The CDR3 sequence: CASSLLGRDYEQYF. For the CDR3, the DNA is TGCGCCAGCAGCTTGTTGGGCAGGGACTACGAGCAGTACTTC. The full variable domain, completed using reference TRBV5-1 and TRBJ2-7, is KAGVTQTPRYLIKTRGQQVTLSCSPISGHRSVSWYQQTPGQGLQFLFEYFSETQRNKGNFPGRFSGRQFSNSRSEMNVSTLELGDSALYLCASSLLGRDYEQYFGPGTRLTVT.

The chain has TRBV4-2 and TRBJ2-3, with 11 bases fitting TRBD1. With 6 bases clipped from V and 2 bases from J, the junction kept 4 bases outside the gene matches. The CDR3 runs to 15 residues. Per germline, CDR1 LGHNA and CDR2 YNFKEQ. CDR3 DNA: TGTGCCAGCAGGGAGGGACAGGGGGTCACAGATACGCAGTATTTT. It encodes CASREGQGVTDTQYF.

V is TRBV7-9 and J is TRBJ2-3, with 9 bases identical to TRBD2. The junction had 6 bases not matched to a gene; V was cut back by 4 bases and J by 4 bases. Germline V CDR1 and CDR2: SEHNR, FQNEAQ (reference sequence). This CDR3 is built from 15 residues. CDR3 nucleotides: TGTGCCAGCAGCTCGGGACTAGCTACGGCAGATACGCAGTATTTT. It yields the protein CASSSGLATADTQYF.

The gene calls are TRBV27 and TRBJ1-2, with D maybe TRBD1 (5 bases). The V gene lost 2 bases and the J gene lost 9 bases, with 13 bases spanning the gap. Germline assignment: CDR1 MNHEY and CDR2 SMNVEV (reference sequence). This CDR3 has 13 residues. The CDR3 nucleotides are TGTGCCAGCAGTTTAACAGGTTTTCGGCGCTACACCTTC. The encoded protein is CASSLTGFRRYTF.

V is TRBV11-2 and J is TRBJ1-1; 9 positions agree with TRBD1. This CDR3 is built from 15 residues. Germline values: CDR1 SGHAT, CDR2 FQNNGV. Trimming cost V 5 bases and J 4 bases; bases outside gene matches: 8. The CDR3 is CASSPGQGLGTEAFF. CDR3 bases: TGTGCCAGCAGCCCAGGACAGGGGTTGGGCACTGAAGCTTTCTTT.

The chain links TRBV29-1 to TRBJ2-1; D is possibly TRBD1 (7 bases). This CDR3 contains 16 residues. V shed 7 bases and J shed 4 bases, with 23 bases lying between them. Germline V lookup: CDR1 SQVTM, CDR2 ANQGSEA. The CDR3 reads CSALNQGGQVYNEQFF. CDR3 bases: TGCAGCGCGTTAAATCAGGGAGGACAGGTGTACAATGAGCAGTTCTTC.

V gene TRBV6-1 combines with J gene TRBJ2-3; the D is unclear. This CDR3 region has 14 residues. Germline V lookup: CDR1 MNHNS, CDR2 SASEGT. V lost 6 bases and J lost 0, with 10 bases in between. CDR3 sequence reads: CASRAWASTDTQYF. Written as DNA, the CDR3 is TGTGCCAGCAGGGCATGGGCTAGCACAGATACGCAGTATTTT.

This sequence joins TRBV18 and TRBJ1-2, with 11 bases lining up with TRBD1. This CDR3 has 13 residues. The V gene end was trimmed by 6 bases and the J gene end by 6 bases; junction bases not matched to a gene: 3. In germline, CDR1 is KGHSH, CDR2 LQKENI. As DNA, the CDR3 is TGTGCCAGCTCCTTGGGACAGGGGGATGGCTACACCTTC. It translates to CASSLGQGDGYTF.

The genes are TRBV4-3 and TRBJ2-1; D remains unclear. Germline CDR1 reads LGHNA; CDR2 reads YSLEER. The CDR3 extends over 15 amino acids. Between the trimmed V and J ends, which lost 2 bases and 0 bases, there was a span of 8 bases. The CDR3 protein is CASSQTALSYNEQFF. The DNA of the CDR3 is TGCGCCAGCAGCCAAACAGCTCTCTCCTACAATGAGCAGTTCTTC.

The V and J genes are TRBV11-2 and TRBJ2-7; 9 bases match TRBD1. Germline V lookup: CDR1 SGHAT, CDR2 FQNNGV. The V gene end was trimmed by 6 bases and the J gene end by 2 bases; junction bases not matched to a gene: 8. The CDR3 sequence is 15 residues long. The CDR3 DNA reads TGTGCCAGCAGGAAACCGGGACAGGGAACCTACGAGCAGTACTTC. Translated: CASRKPGQGTYEQYF.

The V call is TRBV7-3, the J call TRBJ2-2, with TRBD2 identical over 10 bases. The germline gives CDR1 SGHTA, CDR2 FQGTGA. With 5 bases clipped from V and 6 bases from J, the junction kept 9 bases outside the gene matches. The CDR3 spans 16 residues. The CDR3 region is CASSIVSSGSAGELFF. DNA for the CDR3: TGTGCCAGCAGCATCGTATCTAGCGGGAGTGCCGGGGAGCTGTTTTTT.

The rearrangement uses TRBV10-3 and TRBJ2-3; tentative D call: TRBD2 (6 bases). V dropped 3 bases and J dropped 3 bases, with 16 bases sitting between them. Germline loops: CDR1 ENHRY, CDR2 SYGVKD. The CDR3 is 16 amino acids. CDR3 in amino acids: CAISDQPATRTDTQYF. In DNA, the CDR3 is TGTGCCATCAGTGACCAGCCTGCGACTAGAACAGATACGCAGTATTTT.

This clone was seen a few times. The chain links TRBV27 to TRBJ2-1; TRBD2 aligns across 12 bases. Germline CDR1 is MNHEY and CDR2 is SMNVEV (reference sequence). The CDR3 totals 17 residues. The V gene end was trimmed by 6 bases and the J gene end by 8 bases; junction bases not matched to a gene: 14. CDR3 sequence: CASSNLAGGPSGHEQFF. As DNA, the CDR3 is TGTGCCAGCAGCAACCTAGCGGGAGGGCCCTCGGGCCATGAGCAGTTCTTC.

This chain links TRBV9 with TRBJ1-1; D possibly corresponds to TRBD1 (5 bases). Trimming left V 4 bases short and J 5 bases short, with 27 bases between. The CDR3 totals 18 residues. Germline-derived CDR1 and CDR2 are SGDLS and YYNGEE. CDR3 protein: CASSPQGAVLSFRTEAFF. CDR3 nucleotides: TGTGCCAGCAGCCCACAAGGGGCCGTGTTAAGTTTTCGTACTGAAGCTTTCTTT.

V gene TRBV13 combines with J gene TRBJ2-4, with TRBD2 matching over 11 bases. Germline loops: CDR1 PRHDT, CDR2 FYEKMQ (reference sequence). V lost 4 bases, J lost 4 bases, and 9 bases stayed unmatched. The length of the CDR3 is 17 residues. CDR3 protein: CASSSQTSGDDKNIQYF. The CDR3 DNA reads TGTGCCAGCAGCTCACAGACTAGCGGGGACGATAAAAACATTCAGTACTTC.

This clone turned up a few times. V usage is TRBV7-2 and J usage is TRBJ2-1; 7 bases are a match to TRBD1. Looked up from germline, CDR1 is SGHTA and CDR2 is FQGNSA. The V and J ends lost 5 bases and 1 base, in that order; junction bases with no gene match: 8. This CDR3 is 16 amino acids long. CDR3 DNA sequence: TGTGCCAGCAGCGCCCGACAGGGAAGGTCCTACAATGAGCAGTTCTTC. It encodes CASSARQGRSYNEQFF.

This chain uses TRBV4-3 with TRBJ1-1; TRBD1 might be the D (6 bases). The germline CDR1 and CDR2 sequences are LGHNA and YSLEER. CDR3 size: 15 residues. The V gene lost 2 bases and the J gene lost 1 base, with 11 bases spanning the gap. The CDR3 loop reads CASSQRYRANTEAFF. CDR3 in DNA: TGCGCCAGCAGCCAAAGGTACAGGGCGAACACTGAAGCTTTCTTT.

This chain connects TRBV6-5 to TRBJ1-2; D uncertain. CDR1 is MNHEY and CDR2 is SVGAGI in the germline V gene. With 4 bases removed from V and 4 bases from J, the gap between germline ends came to 10 bases. CDR3 length: 13 amino acids. CDR3 amino acids: CASSLSRSYGYTF. CDR3 nucleotides: TGTGCCAGCAGTTTATCGAGGTCCTATGGCTACACCTTC.

This clone came up a few times. The chain carries TRBV19 and TRBJ1-4; 8 positions match TRBD1. There are 15 residues in the CDR3. V was clipped by 7 bases and J by 6 bases; unmatched bases: 10. Germline CDR1 and CDR2: LNHDA and SQIVND (reference sequence). CDR3 DNA: TGTGCCAGTACGAGACAGGGGACCGCAGATGAAAAACTGTTTTTT. Protein sequence: CASTRQGTADEKLFF.

The V and J genes are TRBV5-1 and TRBJ2-1; D is possibly TRBD2 (5 bases). The germline V and J ends were trimmed by 3 bases and 4 bases, with 17 bases remaining between them. Germline CDR1 reads SGHRS; CDR2 reads YFSETQ. The CDR3 has 16 residues. The CDR3 loop is CASSYRWGDGYNEQFF. The CDR3 region has the DNA TGCGCCAGCAGCTATAGGTGGGGAGATGGATACAATGAGCAGTTCTTC.

The chain has TRBV9 and TRBJ1-5; 7 bases are a match to TRBD1. The ends lost 9 bases at V and 3 bases at J; junction bases unmatched: 6. Germline CDR1 SGDLS, CDR2 YYNGEE. The CDR3 extends over 13 amino acids. The CDR3 loop is CATNRGLNQPQHF. For the CDR3, the DNA is TGTGCCACTAACAGGGGCCTCAATCAGCCCCAGCATTTT.

This clone was detected only a few times. The V gene is TRBV20-1, the J gene TRBJ2-7; TRBD2 agrees at 9 bases. The V gene's germline CDR1 is DFQATT and CDR2 SNEGSKA (reference sequence). V was clipped by 5 bases and J by 7 bases; unmatched bases: 3. This CDR3 comprises 11 residues. The CDR3 reads CSAPSGNEQYF. The CDR3 DNA follows: TGCAGTGCTCCTAGCGGGAATGAGCAGTACTTC.

The V gene is TRBV5-8, the J gene TRBJ2-5; 11 bases align to TRBD2. V dropped 4 bases and J dropped 5; count of bases not matched to a gene: 10. Germline loops: CDR1 SGHTS, CDR2 YDEGEE. This CDR3 comprises 16 residues. CDR3 nucleotides: TGTGCCAGCAGCCAAACCCTAGCGGGGGGAATGGAGACCCAGTACTTC. It is translated as CASSQTLAGGMETQYF.

V is TRBV18 and J is TRBJ1-3; 7 bases fit TRBD1. CDR1 and CDR2 from the germline V gene are KGHSH and LQKENI. The V segment lost 6 bases and the J segment 0 bases; nucleotides outside the gene matches: 5. The CDR3 has 15 amino acids. The CDR3 nucleotides are TGTGCCAGCTCGCCGGACAGGTTCTCTGGAAACACCATATATTTT. This translates into CASSPDRFSGNTIYF.

This clone was found once. The J gene is TRBJ2-1, the V gene TRBV19; 7 bases match TRBD1. V lost 3 bases to trimming and J lost 5 bases; unmatched junction nucleotides: 7. CDR3 length: 15 amino acids. Germline V gives CDR1 LNHDA, CDR2 SQIVND (reference sequence). The chain's CDR3 is CASSMETTGNNEQFF. The CDR3 nucleotides read TGTGCCAGTAGTATGGAGACGACAGGGAACAATGAGCAGTTCTTC. The variable domain in full, with the rest retrieved from reference TRBV19 and TRBJ2-1, is DGGITQSPKYLFRKEGQNVTLSCEQNLNHDAMYWYRQDPGQGLRLIYYSQIVNDFQKGDIAEGYSVSREKKESFPLTVTSAQKNPTAFYLCASSMETTGNNEQFFGPGTRLTVL.